This T cell receptor (beta chain) derives from a study of CD8 T cells in Susac syndrome. This CDR3 contains 12 residues. Germline CDR1 and CDR2: SGHVS and FNYEAQ. RNA in amounts of about 0.5 to 1 ug was reverse transcribed with random hexamers. TCRdb fed the immunoSEQ multiplex PCR reads into MiXCR, producing one record per CDR3 protein. The top ten clones hold 0.093% of a sample with around 120,000 distinct CDR3 sequences, around 92% of them seen once. TCR beta sequencing was performed on blood CD8+ and CD4+ T cells. Each multiple sclerosis control was a treatment-naive patient with relapsing-remitting disease that was either stable or active. Negative isolation yielded the CD8+ and CD4+ T cells, while FACS enriched the TEMRA cells. A remark on this clonotype: The junction differs from germline at one of its ends, possibly a read error.

Sample: CD4+ T cells from PBMCs. The chain has TRBV7-6 and TRBJ2-3; possibly TRBD1 or TRBD2 for D (6 bases each). This TCR was recovered from a human donor with multiple sclerosis. Here the CDR3 reads CASRLEGEAQYF. The CDR3, as DNA: TGTGCCAGCAGATTAGAGGGGGAGGCGCAGTATTTT.